This section outlines one T cell receptor (beta chain) sequence together with its context. This sample stems from a study of low-dose radiotherapy and immunotherapy resistance in tumors. On the study more broadly: Cohort 1 was treated with 0.5 Gy per fraction at 2-week intervals, amounting to 6.5 Gy overall. Patients took aspirin 300 mg by mouth once daily. This continued for four cycles, starting on cycle 1 day 1.

The CDR3 totals 15 residues. Per germline, CDR1 SGHRS and CDR2 YFSETQ. Germline trimming cut 0 bases from V and 6 bases from J; bases unmatched to any gene: 4. Covering alpha and beta chains, TRAV- and TRBV-specific primers were used for the first-strand cDNA. The TCRs were subjected to amplification over roughly 18 PCR cycles employing a constant-region primer in conjunction with a V-primer adapter. TCRdb reanalysed the reads using MiXCR and keeps one entry per CDR3 protein. Here the sample spans about 60,000 distinct CDR3 sequences, around 27% being singletons. Time point defined: before trial treatment. The treatment that donors received included nivolumab, ipilimumab, aspirin, low-dose cyclophosphamide and low-dose radiotherapy.

This chain joins TRBV5-1 and TRBJ2-3; the match to TRBD1 covers 10 bases. This clonotype was sampled from a male donor with prostate cancer. Specimen: PBMCs, collected before treatment. CDR3: CASSLVGQGSDTQYF. CDR3 DNA: TGCGCCAGCAGCTTGGTGGGACAGGGGAGTGATACGCAGTATTTT.